This T cell receptor beta chain was sequenced in a study of T cells expressing NK-cell markers. Study details: One of eight sequenced donors was HCMV-seronegative; the other seven were seropositive.

General observations from the study: These clonotypes additionally ranked first within the CD3+CD56-NKG2C+ fraction of several donors. It remained uncertain whether the expanded NKG2C+ T cell clones were specific for HCMV antigens.

On this clonotype: Its antigen is unknown.

The CDR3 has 14 residues. The germline gives CDR1 SGHVS, CDR2 FNYEAQ. TCRdb reprocessed the 5' RACE reads and stores each CDR3 protein as one record, lacking DNA. The sample data list fewer than 400,000 distinct CDR3 sequences. The rearrangement uses TRBV7-6 and TRBJ2-7; TCRdb returns TRBD2, unconfirmable since there is no DNA. The sequence was collected from a man aged 18 to 69 in good health. Material for sequencing was blood T cells: a sorted CD56 or NKG2C T cell subset, CD4+ or CD8+ T cells, or bulk PBMC T cells (not recorded which). The CDR3 protein is CASSRTAPTHEQYF.